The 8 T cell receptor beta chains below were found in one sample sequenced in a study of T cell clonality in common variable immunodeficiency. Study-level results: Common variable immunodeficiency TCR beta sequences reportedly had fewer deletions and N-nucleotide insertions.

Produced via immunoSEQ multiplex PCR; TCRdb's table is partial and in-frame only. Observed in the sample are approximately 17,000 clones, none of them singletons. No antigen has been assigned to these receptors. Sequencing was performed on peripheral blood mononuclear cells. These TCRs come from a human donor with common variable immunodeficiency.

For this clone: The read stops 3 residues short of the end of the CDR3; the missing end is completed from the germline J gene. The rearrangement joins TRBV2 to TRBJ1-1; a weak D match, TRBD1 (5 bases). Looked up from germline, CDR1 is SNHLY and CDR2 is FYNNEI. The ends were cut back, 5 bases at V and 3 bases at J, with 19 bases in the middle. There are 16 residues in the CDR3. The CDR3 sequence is CASSHSPQGIDTEAFF. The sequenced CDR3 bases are TGTGCCAGCAGTCACTCGCCTCAGGGTATCGACACTGAA.

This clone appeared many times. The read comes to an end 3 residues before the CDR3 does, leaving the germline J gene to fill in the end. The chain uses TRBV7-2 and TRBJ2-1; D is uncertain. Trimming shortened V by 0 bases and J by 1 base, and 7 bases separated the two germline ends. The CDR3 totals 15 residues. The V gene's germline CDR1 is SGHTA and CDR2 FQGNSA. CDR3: CASSLAAESYNEQFF. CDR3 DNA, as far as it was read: TGTGCCAGCAGCTTAGCGGCGGAGTCCTACAATGAG.

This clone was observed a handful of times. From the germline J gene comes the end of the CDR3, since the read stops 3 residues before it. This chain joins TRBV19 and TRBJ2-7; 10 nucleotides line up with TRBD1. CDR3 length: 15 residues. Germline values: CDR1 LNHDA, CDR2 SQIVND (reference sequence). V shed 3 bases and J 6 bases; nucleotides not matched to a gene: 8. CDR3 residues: CASSIGDRGLSEQYF. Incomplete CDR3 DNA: TGTGCCAGTAGTATTGGGGACAGGGGTCTGAGCGAG.

The part of the CDR3 DNA that was read is TGTGCCAGCAGCCCCCGGACAGAGAACACTGAA. Translated: CASSPRTENTE. The whole CDR3 is CASSPRTENTEAFF. This sequence joins TRBV7-9 and TRBJ1-1, with TRBD1 as a possible D gene (6 bases). From the germline J gene comes the end of the CDR3, since the read stops 3 residues before it. V was pared by 5 bases and J by 1 base, with 11 bases between. This CDR3 has 14 amino acids. Per the germline V gene, CDR1 is SEHNR and CDR2 is FQNEAQ (reference sequence).

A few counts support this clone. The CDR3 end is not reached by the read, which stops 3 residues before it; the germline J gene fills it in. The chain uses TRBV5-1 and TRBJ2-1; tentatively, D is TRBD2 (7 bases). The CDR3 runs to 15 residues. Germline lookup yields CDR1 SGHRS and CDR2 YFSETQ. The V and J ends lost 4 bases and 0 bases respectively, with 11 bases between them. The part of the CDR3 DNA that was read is TGCGCCAGCAGCCCCGGGGGGCCCTCCTACAATGAG. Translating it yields CASSPGGPSYNE. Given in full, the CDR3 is CASSPGGPSYNEQFF.

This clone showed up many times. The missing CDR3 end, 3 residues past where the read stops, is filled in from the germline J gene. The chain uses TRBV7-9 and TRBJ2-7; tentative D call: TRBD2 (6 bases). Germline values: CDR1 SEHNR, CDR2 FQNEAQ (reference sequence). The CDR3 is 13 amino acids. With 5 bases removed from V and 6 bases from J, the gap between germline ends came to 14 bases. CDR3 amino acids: CASSPPTSGEQYF. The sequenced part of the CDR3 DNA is TGTGCCAGCAGCCCCCCGACTAGTGGCGAG. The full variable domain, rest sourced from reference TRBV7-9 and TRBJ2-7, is DTGVSQNPRHKITKRGQNVTFRCDPISEHNRLYWYRQTLGQGPEFLTYFQNEAQLEKSRLLSDRFSAERPKGSFSTLEIQRTEQGDSAMYLCASSPPTSGEQYFGPGTRLTVT.

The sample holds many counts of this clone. CDR3 bases read: TGTGCCAGCTCACTGGGACTTTCCCCAGATACG. Translation gives CASSLGLSPDT. In full, the CDR3 is CASSLGLSPDTQYF. The genes are TRBV18 and TRBJ2-3, with D perhaps TRBD2 (6 bases). The read stops 3 residues short of the end of the CDR3; the missing end is completed from the germline J gene. Germline CDR1 KGHSH, CDR2 LQKENI. This CDR3 region has 14 residues. V was cut by 4 bases and J by 4 bases, with 12 bases left in between.

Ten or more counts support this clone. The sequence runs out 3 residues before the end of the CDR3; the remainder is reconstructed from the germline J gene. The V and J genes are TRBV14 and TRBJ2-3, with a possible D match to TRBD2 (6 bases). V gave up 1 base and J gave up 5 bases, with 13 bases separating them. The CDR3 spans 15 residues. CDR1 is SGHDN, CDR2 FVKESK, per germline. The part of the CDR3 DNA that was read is TGTGCCAGCAGCCAAGTGGGACTGGCGAAAGATACG. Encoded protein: CASSQVGLAKDT. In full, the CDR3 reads CASSQVGLAKDTQYF.